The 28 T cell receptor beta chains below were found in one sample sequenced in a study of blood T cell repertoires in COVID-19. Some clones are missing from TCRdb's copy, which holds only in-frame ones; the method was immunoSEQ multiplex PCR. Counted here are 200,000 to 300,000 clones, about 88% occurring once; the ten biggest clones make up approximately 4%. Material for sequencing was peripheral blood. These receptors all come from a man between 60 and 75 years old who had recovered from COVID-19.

CDR3 DNA: TGTGCCAGCAGCGACAGCGACTATGGCTACACCTTC. It codes for CASSDSDYGYTF. V gene TRBV4-2 combines with J gene TRBJ1-2; tentatively, D is TRBD1 (5 bases). The germline V gene has CDR1 LGHNA and CDR2 YNFKEQ. The CDR3 extends over 12 amino acids. V lost 5 bases and J lost 3, with 7 bases in between.

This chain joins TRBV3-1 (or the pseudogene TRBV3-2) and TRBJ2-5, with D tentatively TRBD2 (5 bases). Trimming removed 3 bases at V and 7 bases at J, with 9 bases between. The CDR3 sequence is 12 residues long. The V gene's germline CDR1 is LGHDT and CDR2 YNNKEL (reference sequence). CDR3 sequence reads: CASSQGAGTQYF. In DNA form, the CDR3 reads TGTGCCAGCAGCCAGGGCGCGGGGACCCAGTACTTC.

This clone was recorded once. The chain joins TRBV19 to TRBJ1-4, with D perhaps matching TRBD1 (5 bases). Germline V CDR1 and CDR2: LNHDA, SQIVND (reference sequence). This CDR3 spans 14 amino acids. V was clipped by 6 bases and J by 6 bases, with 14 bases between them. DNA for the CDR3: TGTGCCAGTAGCGGGAGGGGAGACGATGAAAAACTGTTTTTT. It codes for CASSGRGDDEKLFF.

CDR3 loop: CASGLTGQSLNSPLHF. As DNA, the CDR3 is TGTGCTAGTGGCCTAACGGGACAGTCCTTAAATTCACCCCTCCACTTT. The chain carries TRBV12-5 and TRBJ1-6; 7 bases fit TRBD1. The germline V gene encodes CDR1 LGHNT and CDR2 FRNRAP. V shed 6 bases and J 7 bases; nucleotides not matched to a gene: 12. CDR3 size: 16 residues.

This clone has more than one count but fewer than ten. The CDR3 sequence: CASNQQGFNTEAFF. CDR3 nucleotide sequence: TGTGCCAGCAATCAACAGGGTTTTAACACTGAAGCTTTCTTT. The chain employs TRBV11-2 and TRBJ1-1; TRBD1 is a possible D gene (6 bases). CDR3 length: 14 residues. Germline V gene data show CDR1 as SGHAT and CDR2 as FQNNGV. The V end was cut by 7 bases, the J end by 2 bases, with 14 bases between.

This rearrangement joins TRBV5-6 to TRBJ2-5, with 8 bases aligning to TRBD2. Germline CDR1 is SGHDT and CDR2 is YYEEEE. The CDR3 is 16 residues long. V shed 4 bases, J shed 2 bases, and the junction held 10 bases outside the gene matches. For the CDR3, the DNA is TGTGCCAGCAGCGGGGAAAACGGACTAGCTCAAGAGACCCAGTACTTC. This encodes CASSGENGLAQETQYF.

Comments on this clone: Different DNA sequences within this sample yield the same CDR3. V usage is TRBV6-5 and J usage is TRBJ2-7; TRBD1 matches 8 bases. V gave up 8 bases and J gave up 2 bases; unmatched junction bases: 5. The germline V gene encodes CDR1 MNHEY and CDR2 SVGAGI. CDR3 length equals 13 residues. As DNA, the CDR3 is TGTGCCAGCTCCGGGACAGGCACCTACGAGCAGTACTTC. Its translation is CASSGTGTYEQYF.

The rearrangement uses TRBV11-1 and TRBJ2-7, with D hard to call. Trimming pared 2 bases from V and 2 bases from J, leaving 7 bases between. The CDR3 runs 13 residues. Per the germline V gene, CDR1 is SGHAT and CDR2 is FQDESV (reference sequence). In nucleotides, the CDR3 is TGTGCCAGCAGCTTAATCAGGACCTACGAGCAGTACTTC. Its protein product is CASSLIRTYEQYF.

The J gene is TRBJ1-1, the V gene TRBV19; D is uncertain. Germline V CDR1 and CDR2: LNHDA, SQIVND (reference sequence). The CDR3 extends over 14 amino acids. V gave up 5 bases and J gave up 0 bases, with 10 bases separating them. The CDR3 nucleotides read TGTGCCAGTAGTCCCCAGGTTGTGAACACTGAAGCTTTCTTT. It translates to CASSPQVVNTEAFF.

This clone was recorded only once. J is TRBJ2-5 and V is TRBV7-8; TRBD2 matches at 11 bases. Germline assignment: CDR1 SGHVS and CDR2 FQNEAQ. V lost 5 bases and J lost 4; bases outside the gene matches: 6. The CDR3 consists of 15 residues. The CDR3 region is CASSLIAGGPETQYF. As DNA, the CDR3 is TGTGCCAGCAGCCTAATAGCGGGGGGGCCAGAGACCCAGTACTTC.

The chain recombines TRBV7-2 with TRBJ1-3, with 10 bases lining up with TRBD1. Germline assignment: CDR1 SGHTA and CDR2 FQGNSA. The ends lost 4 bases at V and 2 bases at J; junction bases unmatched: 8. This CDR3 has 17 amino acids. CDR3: CASSSHSGTGAGNTIYF. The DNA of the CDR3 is TGTGCCAGCAGCTCGCACTCCGGGACAGGGGCTGGAAACACCATATATTTT.

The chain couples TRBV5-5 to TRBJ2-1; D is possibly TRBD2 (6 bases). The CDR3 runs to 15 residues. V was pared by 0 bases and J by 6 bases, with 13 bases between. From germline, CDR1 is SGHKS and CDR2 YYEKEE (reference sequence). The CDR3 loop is CASSLVGGFGNEQFF. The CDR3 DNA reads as TGTGCCAGCAGCTTGGTGGGGGGTTTCGGCAATGAGCAGTTCTTC.

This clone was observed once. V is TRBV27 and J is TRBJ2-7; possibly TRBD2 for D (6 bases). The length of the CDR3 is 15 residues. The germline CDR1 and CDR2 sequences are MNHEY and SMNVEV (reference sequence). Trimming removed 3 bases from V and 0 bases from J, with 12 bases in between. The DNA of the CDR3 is TGTGCCAGCAGTTTTCAACTAGCTAGCTCCTACGAGCAGTACTTC. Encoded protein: CASSFQLASSYEQYF.

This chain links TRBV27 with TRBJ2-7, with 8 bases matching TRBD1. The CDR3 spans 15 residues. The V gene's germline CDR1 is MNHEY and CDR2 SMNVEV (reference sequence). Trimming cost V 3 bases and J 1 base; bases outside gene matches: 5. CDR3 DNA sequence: TGTGCCAGCAGTTTCGGCGACAGGGGTTCCTACGAGCAGTACTTC. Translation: CASSFGDRGSYEQYF.

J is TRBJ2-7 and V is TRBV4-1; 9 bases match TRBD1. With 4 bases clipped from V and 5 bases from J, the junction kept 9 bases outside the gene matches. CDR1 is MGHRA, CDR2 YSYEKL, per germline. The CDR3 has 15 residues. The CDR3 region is CASSLRTGEFDEQYF. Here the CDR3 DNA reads TGCGCCAGCAGCCTGAGGACAGGGGAGTTCGACGAGCAGTACTTC.

The CDR3 sequence: CASSYWTSGGSLLGELFF. CDR3 nucleotides: TGTGCCAGCAGCTACTGGACTAGCGGGGGGTCTCTTCTCGGGGAGCTGTTTTTT. This sequence joins TRBV4-2 and TRBJ2-2, with 14 bases that match TRBD2. The CDR3 length is 18 residues. The germline V gene has CDR1 LGHNA and CDR2 YNFKEQ. Trimming at V came to 5 bases and at J to 7 bases, leaving 12 bases not matched to a gene.

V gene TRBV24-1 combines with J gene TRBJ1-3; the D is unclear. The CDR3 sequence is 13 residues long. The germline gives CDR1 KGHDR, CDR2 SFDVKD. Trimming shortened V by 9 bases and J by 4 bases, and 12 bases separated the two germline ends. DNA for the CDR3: TGTGCCACCTTAAGCCAGGAAGGAAACACCATATATTTT. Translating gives CATLSQEGNTIYF.

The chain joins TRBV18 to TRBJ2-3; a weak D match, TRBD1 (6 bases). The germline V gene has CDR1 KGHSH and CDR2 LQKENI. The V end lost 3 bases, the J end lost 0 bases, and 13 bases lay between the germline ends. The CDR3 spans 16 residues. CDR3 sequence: CASSPLQGTSTDTQYF. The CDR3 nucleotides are TGTGCCAGCTCACCTTTACAGGGTACTAGCACAGATACGCAGTATTTT.

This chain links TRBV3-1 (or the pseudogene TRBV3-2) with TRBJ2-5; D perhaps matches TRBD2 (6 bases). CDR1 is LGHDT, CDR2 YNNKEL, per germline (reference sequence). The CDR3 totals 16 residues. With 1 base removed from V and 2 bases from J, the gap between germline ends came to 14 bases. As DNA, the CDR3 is TGTGCCAGCAGCCAAGCTGTGGGGGGAGGACAAGAGACCCAGTACTTC. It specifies CASSQAVGGGQETQYF.

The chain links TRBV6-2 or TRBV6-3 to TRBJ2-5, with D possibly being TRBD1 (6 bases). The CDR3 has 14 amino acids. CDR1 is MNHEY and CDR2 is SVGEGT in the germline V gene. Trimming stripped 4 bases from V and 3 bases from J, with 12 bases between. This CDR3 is CASSSDRIKETQYF. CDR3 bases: TGTGCCAGCAGTTCGGACAGAATCAAAGAGACCCAGTACTTC.

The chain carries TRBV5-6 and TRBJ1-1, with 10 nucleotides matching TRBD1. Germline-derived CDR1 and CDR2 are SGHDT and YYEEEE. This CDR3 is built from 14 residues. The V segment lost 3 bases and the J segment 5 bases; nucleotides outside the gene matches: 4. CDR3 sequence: CASSYGTGETEAFF. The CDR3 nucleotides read TGTGCCAGCAGCTACGGGACAGGGGAAACTGAAGCTTTCTTT.

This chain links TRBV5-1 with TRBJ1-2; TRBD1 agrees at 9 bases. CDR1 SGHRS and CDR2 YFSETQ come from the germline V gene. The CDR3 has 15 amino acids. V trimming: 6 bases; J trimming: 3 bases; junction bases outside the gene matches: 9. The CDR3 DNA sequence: TGCGCCAGCAAACTAACGGGACAGGGATACTATGGCTACACCTTC. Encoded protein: CASKLTGQGYYGYTF.

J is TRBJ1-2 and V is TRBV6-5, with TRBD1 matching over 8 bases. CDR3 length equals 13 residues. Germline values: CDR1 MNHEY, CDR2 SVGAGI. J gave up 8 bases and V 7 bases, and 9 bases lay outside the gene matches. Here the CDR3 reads CASTMDRVVGYTF. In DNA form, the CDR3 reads TGTGCCAGCACTATGGACAGGGTAGTAGGCTACACCTTC.

The CDR3 nucleotides are TGCAGCGCCCGGGGGGGGGCGAACACCGGGGAGCTGTTTTTT. Its translation is CSARGGANTGELFF. This rearrangement joins TRBV29-1 to TRBJ2-2, with TRBD2 identical over 8 bases. CDR3 size: 14 residues. The germline gives CDR1 SQVTM, CDR2 ANQGSEA. Trimming took 7 bases from V and 0 from J; bases not matched to a gene: 4.

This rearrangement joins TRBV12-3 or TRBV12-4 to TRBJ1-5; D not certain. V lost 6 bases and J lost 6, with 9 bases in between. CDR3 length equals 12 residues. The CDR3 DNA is TGTGCCAGCAGCCCGAACGGTCAGCCCCAGCATTTT. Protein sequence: CASSPNGQPQHF.

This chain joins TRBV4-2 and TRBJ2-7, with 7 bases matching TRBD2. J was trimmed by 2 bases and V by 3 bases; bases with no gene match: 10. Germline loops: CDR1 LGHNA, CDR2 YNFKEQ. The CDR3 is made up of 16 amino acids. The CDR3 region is CASSQDLAAKTYEQYF. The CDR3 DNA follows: TGTGCCAGCAGCCAGGACCTAGCGGCAAAAACCTACGAGCAGTACTTC.

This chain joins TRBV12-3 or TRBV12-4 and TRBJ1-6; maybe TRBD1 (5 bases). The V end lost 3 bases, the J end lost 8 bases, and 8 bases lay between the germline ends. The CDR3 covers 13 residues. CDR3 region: CASSLARDSPLHF. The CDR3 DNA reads TGTGCCAGCAGTTTGGCCAGGGATTCACCCCTCCACTTT.

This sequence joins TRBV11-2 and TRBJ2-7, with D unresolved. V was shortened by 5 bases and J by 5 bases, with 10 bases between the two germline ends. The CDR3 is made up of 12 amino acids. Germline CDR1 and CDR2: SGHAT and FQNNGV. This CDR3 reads CASSLSSDEQYF. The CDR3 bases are TGTGCCAGCAGCCTCTCGTCTGACGAGCAGTACTTC.